The 30 T cell receptor beta chains given below trace back to one sample, sequenced in a study of shared clonotypes between healthy human individuals. CD45RO-negative CD8 cells positively selected for CCR7 made up the naive population, which excluded terminally differentiated effector memory CD45RA+ cells. Sequencing was performed with immunoSEQ multiplex PCR; in TCRdb, only in-frame clones are kept and a portion is missing. Of some 2.1 million clones in the sample, approximately 94% are singletons; the top ten hold approximately 1.2%. Input material: naive CD8+ T cells sorted from blood. The receptor source for this set is a man aged 18-30 years in good health.

The CDR3: CASSEGGEQYF. CDR3 nucleotides: TGTGCCAGCAGTGAAGGGGGGGAGCAGTACTTC. The chain uses TRBV6-5 and TRBJ2-7, with D perhaps assigned TRBD1 or TRBD2 (6 bases each). Trimming took off 5 bases at V and 7 bases at J, with 9 bases between the two ends. The germline CDR1 and CDR2 sequences are MNHEY and SVGAGI. The CDR3 consists of 11 residues.

Here the CDR3 reads CASSLGLQGDYGYTF. DNA for the CDR3: TGTGCCAGCAGCTTAGGCCTCCAGGGTGACTATGGCTACACCTTC. The chain combines TRBV13 with TRBJ1-2; weak D call: TRBD1 (5 bases). The ends were cut back, 0 bases at V and 3 bases at J, with 11 bases in the middle. Germline assignment: CDR1 PRHDT and CDR2 FYEKMQ (reference sequence). This CDR3 has 15 amino acids.

V is TRBV14 and J is TRBJ2-7; maybe TRBD2 (6 bases). V dropped 0 bases and J dropped 0 bases, with 21 bases sitting between them. The germline V gene encodes CDR1 SGHDN and CDR2 FVKESK. The CDR3 covers 19 residues. The CDR3 nucleotides read TGTGCCAGCAGCCAAGATATAGGCGGCAGGGAGGTTGGCTCCTACGAGCAGTACTTC. It yields the protein CASSQDIGGREVGSYEQYF.

About this clone: The sample holds other DNA sequences that translate to the same CDR3. The CDR3 sequence: CASSYGGENTEAFF. The CDR3 DNA reads as TGTGCCAGCAGTTATGGGGGGGAAAATACTGAAGCTTTCTTT. The rearrangement joins TRBV6-5 to TRBJ1-1, with D possibly matching TRBD1 (5 bases). This CDR3 is 14 amino acids long. The V gene lost 3 bases and the J gene lost 5 bases, with 13 bases spanning the gap. From germline, CDR1 is MNHEY and CDR2 SVGAGI.

The genes are TRBV11-2 and TRBJ2-6; no clear D. The length of the CDR3 is 13 residues. In germline, CDR1 is SGHAT, CDR2 FQNNGV. V was trimmed by 3 bases and J by 4 bases, leaving 4 bases between them. Here the CDR3 DNA reads TGTGCCAGCAGCTTCGGCGGGGCCAACGTCCTGACTTTC. Protein sequence: CASSFGGANVLTF.

This clone was seen only once. The chain carries TRBV29-1 and TRBJ2-7, with D hard to call. CDR1 and CDR2 from the germline V gene are SQVTM and ANQGSEA. The CDR3 is made up of 11 amino acids. V dropped 1 base and J dropped 5 bases, with 6 bases sitting between them. The CDR3 protein is CSVEVPNEQYF. The CDR3 nucleotides are TGCAGCGTTGAAGTGCCGAACGAGCAGTACTTC.

This chain connects TRBV4-1 to TRBJ2-3; 12 positions agree with TRBD1. J lost 6 bases, V lost 3 bases, and 4 bases had no gene match. This CDR3 has 15 residues. Germline-derived CDR1 and CDR2 are MGHRA and YSYEKL. The CDR3 here is CASSHPGQGADTQYF. CDR3 DNA sequence: TGCGCCAGCAGCCACCCGGGACAGGGGGCCGATACGCAGTATTTT.

The rearrangement links TRBV7-6 to TRBJ1-4; D is undetermined. Trimming took 4 bases from V and 5 from J, leaving 8 bases between them. CDR1 and CDR2 (germline): SGHVS, FNYEAQ. CDR3 length: 13 amino acids. The CDR3 reads CASSSGANEKLFF. The CDR3 DNA is TGTGCCAGCAGCTCGGGAGCGAATGAAAAACTGTTTTTT.

The chain is built from TRBV6-5 and TRBJ1-2, with D unclear. The CDR3 has 12 amino acids. V shed 6 bases and J shed 0 bases, with 5 bases lying between them. Germline V gene data show CDR1 as MNHEY and CDR2 as SVGAGI. The CDR3 reads CASSQSNYGYTF. Here the CDR3 DNA reads TGTGCCAGCAGCCAATCTAACTATGGCTACACCTTC.

The chain links TRBV6-1 to TRBJ2-5; TRBD1 is a possible D gene (6 bases). Trimming removed 7 bases from V and 1 base from J, with 16 bases in between. The germline V gene encodes CDR1 MNHNS and CDR2 SASEGT. This CDR3 spans 15 amino acids. The CDR3 protein is CASIYDRRPQETQYF. The CDR3 nucleotides read TGTGCCAGCATATACGACAGGAGGCCCCAAGAGACCCAGTACTTC.

V and J are TRBV6-1 and TRBJ1-6, with D uncertain. The CDR3 is 16 amino acids. The V end lost 2 bases, the J end lost 9 bases, and 17 bases lay between the germline ends. Germline CDR1 and CDR2: MNHNS and SASEGT. The DNA of the CDR3 is TGTGCCAGCAGTGAATATTCGGAGGTCCAAGGTTCACCCCTCCACTTT. Translating it yields CASSEYSEVQGSPLHF.

The chain joins TRBV5-6 to TRBJ2-3, with D uncertain. From germline, CDR1 is SGHDT and CDR2 YYEEEE. CDR3 length: 12 residues. Trimming removed 3 bases at V and 6 bases at J, with 8 bases between. The CDR3 DNA sequence: TGTGCCAGCAGCTCCCCCCTGGATACGCAGTATTTT. Protein product: CASSSPLDTQYF.

This chain joins TRBV25-1 and TRBJ1-2; D possibly corresponds to TRBD1 (6 bases). The CDR3 is 13 residues long. The germline V gene encodes CDR1 MGHDK and CDR2 SYGVNS. The V end was cut by 9 bases, the J end by 4 bases, with 15 bases between. This CDR3 reads CARDWTEGYGYTF. The CDR3 bases are TGTGCCAGAGATTGGACAGAAGGCTATGGCTACACCTTC.

J is TRBJ2-3 and V is TRBV28, with D possibly being TRBD2 (5 bases). Trimming cost V 3 bases and J 5 bases, with 9 bases left between them. Germline V gives CDR1 MDHEN, CDR2 SYDVKM. This CDR3 has 13 residues. The CDR3 nucleotides are TGTGCCAGCAGTTTGCTAGCTGAAGATACGCAGTATTTT. Translating it yields CASSLLAEDTQYF.

This sequence joins TRBV19 and TRBJ2-1; perhaps TRBD1 as D (5 bases). The ends were cut back, 8 bases at V and 3 bases at J, with 11 bases in the middle. The CDR3 extends over 13 amino acids. Germline V gives CDR1 LNHDA, CDR2 SQIVND (reference sequence). CDR3 region: CASESGIYNEQFF. The CDR3 DNA reads as TGTGCCAGTGAATCAGGGATCTACAATGAGCAGTTCTTC.

The chain carries TRBV6-5 and TRBJ1-1; TRBD1 agrees at 10 bases. The CDR3 covers 16 residues. In germline, CDR1 is MNHEY, CDR2 SVGAGI. Trimming took 2 bases from V and 4 from J; bases not matched to a gene: 7. DNA of the CDR3: TGTGCCAGCAGTTACATTTGGGACAGGGGTATCACTGAAGCTTTCTTT. Translation gives CASSYIWDRGITEAFF.

This chain joins TRBV6-1 and TRBJ1-6; weak D call: TRBD1 (6 bases). This CDR3 is 15 amino acids long. V was cut by 11 bases and J by 0 bases, with 14 bases left in between. The germline gives CDR1 MNHNS, CDR2 SASEGT. The CDR3 sequence is CAGGQPSSYNSPLHF. CDR3 bases: TGTGCCGGCGGACAGCCTAGCTCCTATAATTCACCCCTCCACTTT.

This CDR3 reads CASSRLLAGDTDTQYF. In DNA form, the CDR3 reads TGTGCCAGCAGCCGGCTCCTAGCGGGGGACACAGATACGCAGTATTTT. The rearrangement joins TRBV6-6 to TRBJ2-3, with 10 nucleotides matching TRBD2. The CDR3 extends over 16 amino acids. The germline V gene encodes CDR1 MNHNY and CDR2 SVGAGI (reference sequence). With V trimmed by 6 bases and J by 2 bases, 8 bases remained unmatched.

The genes are TRBV11-2 and TRBJ2-7; D possibly corresponds to TRBD2 (7 bases). The CDR3 sequence is 13 residues long. V was pared by 8 bases and J by 4 bases, with 15 bases between. CDR1 and CDR2 (germline): SGHAT, FQNNGV. The CDR3 sequence is CASWEGGRYEQYF. The CDR3 bases are TGTGCCAGCTGGGAGGGGGGCAGGTACGAGCAGTACTTC.

The V and J genes are TRBV7-9 and TRBJ2-3; 12 bases match TRBD2. The CDR3 totals 17 residues. After removal of 5 bases from V and 4 bases from J, the junction contained 10 bases not matched to a gene. CDR1 and CDR2 (germline): SEHNR, FQNEAQ (reference sequence). The CDR3 DNA reads TGTGCCAGCAGCAAAAGTCTAGCGGGGGGGCCCCCAGATACGCAGTATTTT. Its translation is CASSKSLAGGPPDTQYF.

V usage is TRBV7-8 and J usage is TRBJ2-1; the match to TRBD2 covers 8 bases. V shed 5 bases, J shed 6 bases, and the junction held 3 bases outside the gene matches. Germline CDR1 reads SGHVS; CDR2 reads FQNEAQ. CDR3 length equals 13 residues. The CDR3 spells CASSPGLVNEQFF. For the CDR3, the DNA is TGTGCCAGCAGCCCGGGACTAGTCAATGAGCAGTTCTTC.

V and J are TRBV19 and TRBJ1-5, with a possible D match to TRBD1 (5 bases). V lost 2 bases to trimming and J lost 3 bases, with 14 bases between them. Germline values: CDR1 LNHDA, CDR2 SQIVND (reference sequence). The CDR3 is 16 amino acids. In DNA, the CDR3 is TGTGCCAGTAGTATACTCTCGCCAGGGTTCAATCAGCCCCAGCATTTT. Translation gives CASSILSPGFNQPQHF.

This chain connects TRBV27 to TRBJ2-3, with 10 positions matching TRBD2. The trim removed 5 bases at V and 5 bases at J, leaving 4 bases unmatched. Germline lookup yields CDR1 MNHEY and CDR2 SMNVEV (reference sequence). The length of the CDR3 is 14 residues. CDR3 sequence: CASSPRTSGDTQYF. CDR3 sequence (DNA): TGTGCCAGCAGTCCTCGGACTAGCGGAGATACGCAGTATTTT.

The chain is built from TRBV7-9 and TRBJ2-1; either TRBD1 or TRBD2 may fit D (5 bases each). CDR1 and CDR2 from the germline V gene are SEHNR and FQNEAQ (reference sequence). V lost 3 bases and J lost 6, with 9 bases in between. CDR3 length equals 13 residues. The CDR3 loop reads CASSFVGTNEQFF. In DNA form, the CDR3 reads TGTGCCAGCAGCTTCGTCGGGACCAATGAGCAGTTCTTC. The complete variable domain, with remaining parts taken from reference TRBV7-9 and TRBJ2-1, reads DTGVSQNPRHKITKRGQNVTFRCDPISEHNRLYWYRQTLGQGPEFLTYFQNEAQLEKSRLLSDRFSAERPKGSFSTLEIQRTEQGDSAMYLCASSFVGTNEQFFGPGTRLTVL.

The rearrangement links TRBV19 to TRBJ2-7; D remains ambiguous. In germline, CDR1 is LNHDA, CDR2 SQIVND (reference sequence). V was pared by 3 bases and J by 0 bases, with 9 bases between. The CDR3 is 14 residues long. The DNA for the CDR3 is TGTGCCAGTAGTATCTCTCCCGCCTCCTACGAGCAGTACTTC. Its protein is CASSISPASYEQYF.

The V gene is TRBV5-1, the J gene TRBJ2-5; a possible D gene is TRBD2 (5 bases). V was cut by 6 bases and J by 1 base, with 10 bases left in between. Germline assignment: CDR1 SGHRS and CDR2 YFSETQ. This CDR3 comprises 13 residues. The CDR3 sequence is CASMRVSQETQYF. DNA for the CDR3: TGCGCCAGCATGCGGGTGAGCCAAGAGACCCAGTACTTC.

The gene calls are TRBV2 and TRBJ1-4, with TRBD1 matching 8 bases. CDR1 is SNHLY, CDR2 FYNNEI, per germline. This CDR3 is built from 13 residues. The J segment lost 4 bases and the V segment lost 6 bases, leaving 1 base of the junction unmatched. The CDR3 loop reads CASRTGDNEKLFF. The CDR3 DNA is TGTGCCAGCAGGACAGGGGATAATGAAAAACTGTTTTTT. The full variable domain, in which reference TRBV2 and TRBJ1-4 provide the parts outside the CDR3, is EPEVTQTPSHQVTQMGQEVILRCVPISNHLYFYWYRQILGQKVEFLVSFYNNEISEKSEIFDDQFSVERPDGSNFTLKIRSTKLEDSAMYFCASRTGDNEKLFFGSGTQLSVL.

The chain combines TRBV30 with TRBJ2-3; no reliable D call. Trimming cost V 2 bases and J 2 bases, with 5 bases left between them. This CDR3 is 12 amino acids long. Germline-derived CDR1 and CDR2 are GTSNPN and SVGIG (reference sequence). CDR3 bases: TGTGCCTGGAGTAGAGCCACAGATACGCAGTATTTT. It encodes CAWSRATDTQYF.

On this clone itself: This sample also contains other DNA sequences that code for the same CDR3. J is TRBJ2-7 and V is TRBV6-6, with no clear D. V was cut by 0 bases and J by 2 bases, with 2 bases left in between. Per the germline V gene, CDR1 is MNHNY and CDR2 is SVGAGI (reference sequence). The CDR3 is made up of 12 amino acids. Here the CDR3 DNA reads TGTGCCAGCAGTTACTCGGCCTACGAGCAGTACTTC. The encoded protein is CASSYSAYEQYF.

The rearrangement uses TRBV7-9 and TRBJ1-5; D unclear. The CDR3 is 14 amino acids. Germline CDR1 and CDR2: SEHNR and FQNEAQ (reference sequence). V gave up 5 bases and J gave up 2 bases, with 10 bases separating them. The CDR3 DNA sequence: TGTGCCAGCAGCGATACCCTGGGCAATCAGCCCCAGCATTTT. Translated, it gives CASSDTLGNQPQHF.